The 24 T cell receptor beta chains given below trace back to one sample, sequenced in a study of siplizumab effects on memory and regulatory T cells. The data were produced by immunoSEQ multiplex PCR, yet TCRdb's version contains in-frame clones alone and is incomplete. The table lists approximately 100,000 clones, around 93% of them singletons, with roughly 0.17% in the top ten. The sample was non-Treg CD4+ T cells sorted from blood. All receptors come from a human donor in good health.

The chain carries TRBV28 and TRBJ1-2, with 7 nucleotides matching TRBD1. Germline V gene data show CDR1 as MDHEN and CDR2 as SYDVKM. The CDR3 runs 16 residues. With V trimmed by 7 bases and J by 7 bases, 18 bases remained unmatched. The CDR3 here is CASTLERGQFYRGYTF. CDR3 DNA sequence: TGTGCCAGCACTCTTGAAAGGGGACAGTTTTATCGTGGCTACACCTTC.

CDR3 in DNA: TGTGCCAGCAGGGACAGGGGGCGCGTTGAGACCCAGTACTTC. It yields the protein CASRDRGRVETQYF. The chain employs TRBV2 and TRBJ2-5, with 11 positions matching TRBD1. The CDR3 is made up of 14 amino acids. J was trimmed by 5 bases and V by 6 bases; bases with no gene match: 5. Germline CDR1 is SNHLY and CDR2 is FYNNEI.

The rearrangement links TRBV6-5 to TRBJ2-5; 7 bases are shared with TRBD1. Germline V gene sequence: CDR1 MNHEY, CDR2 SVGAGI. J gave up 4 bases and V 2 bases, and 7 bases lay outside the gene matches. The CDR3 has 15 amino acids. DNA of the CDR3: TGTGCCAGCAGTTACACAACAGGGGATGGAGAGACCCAGTACTTC. It encodes CASSYTTGDGETQYF.

This chain joins TRBV7-2 and TRBJ2-5, with D possibly TRBD2 on 7 matching bases. This CDR3 has 15 residues. Germline assignment: CDR1 SGHTA and CDR2 FQGNSA. V lost 4 bases, J lost 1 base, and 13 bases lay in between. The CDR3 reads CASSSWGGSQETQYF. In nucleotides, the CDR3 is TGTGCCAGCAGCTCTTGGGGGGGCTCCCAAGAGACCCAGTACTTC.

The rearrangement links TRBV7-8 to TRBJ1-2; 7 bases agree with TRBD1. CDR1 and CDR2 from the germline V gene are SGHVS and FQNEAQ. The J segment lost 8 bases and the V segment lost 5 bases, leaving 5 bases of the junction unmatched. CDR3 length: 12 residues. The CDR3 region is CASSHPGGGYTF. The DNA of the CDR3 is TGTGCCAGCAGCCATCCAGGGGGAGGCTACACCTTC.

The chain couples TRBV28 to TRBJ2-3, with D perhaps being TRBD1 or TRBD2 (6 bases each). The CDR3 has 11 amino acids. Germline V gives CDR1 MDHEN, CDR2 SYDVKM. Deletions cut 5 bases from V and 9 bases from J, with 9 bases between. The CDR3 reads CASSEGGTQYF. The DNA of the CDR3 is TGTGCCAGCAGTGAGGGGGGAACGCAGTATTTT.

The chain is built from TRBV6-1 and TRBJ2-3; D is undetermined. Germline CDR1 reads MNHNS; CDR2 reads SASEGT. The CDR3 loop spans 11 amino acids. V lost 6 bases, J lost 6 bases, and 7 bases lay in between. CDR3 bases: TGTGCCAGCAGGGAAAGGGATACGCAGTATTTT. Translated: CASRERDTQYF.

The genes are TRBV6-5 and TRBJ1-5, with TRBD1 matching 9 bases. The trim removed 7 bases at V and 5 bases at J, leaving 3 bases unmatched. CDR1 and CDR2 from the germline V gene are MNHEY and SVGAGI. This CDR3 has 13 residues. DNA for the CDR3: TGTGCCAGCACTCGACAGGGGGATCAGCCCCAGCATTTT. Its translation is CASTRQGDQPQHF.

A single count supports this clone. V and J are TRBV18 and TRBJ1-3, with 8 bases lining up with TRBD1. This CDR3 has 16 residues. Germline V gene sequence: CDR1 KGHSH, CDR2 LQKENI. The junction had 3 bases not matched to a gene; V was cut back by 2 bases and J by 0 bases. The DNA of the CDR3 is TGTGCCAGCTCACCAACAGGGGGGAGCTCTGGAAACACCATATATTTT. Amino acids: CASSPTGGSSGNTIYF.

The J gene is TRBJ1-1, the V gene TRBV7-2, with D uncertain. The CDR3 spans 13 residues. The V end was cut by 7 bases, the J end by 6 bases, with 15 bases between. CDR1 and CDR2 from the germline V gene are SGHTA and FQGNSA. The CDR3 region is CASTSVGRAEAFF. As DNA, the CDR3 is TGTGCCAGCACCTCGGTAGGGAGGGCTGAAGCTTTCTTT.

The chain has TRBV25-1 and TRBJ2-1, with TRBD2 as a possible D gene (5 bases). Germline V gives CDR1 MGHDK, CDR2 SYGVNS. The V end lost 6 bases, the J end lost 0 bases, and 12 bases lay between the germline ends. CDR3 size: 15 residues. CDR3 residues: CASRRVGSSYNEQFF. CDR3 coding DNA: TGTGCCAGCAGACGAGTTGGGAGCTCCTACAATGAGCAGTTCTTC.

The genes are TRBV10-3 and TRBJ2-1; 7 positions match TRBD1. V gave up 11 bases and J gave up 10 bases; unmatched junction bases: 14. Germline V CDR1 and CDR2: ENHRY, SYGVKD. The length of the CDR3 is 13 residues. CDR3 loop: CAATGVPLGEQFF. The CDR3 DNA reads as TGTGCCGCCACAGGGGTCCCCCTCGGGGAGCAGTTCTTC.

The CDR3, as DNA: TGTGCCAGTAGTATAGGTTGGGCATTGAAATACGAGCAGTACTTC. Residues: CASSIGWALKYEQYF. The genes are TRBV19 and TRBJ2-7; unclear D gene. Trimming cost V 1 base and J 4 bases, with 14 bases left between them. Germline CDR1 reads LNHDA; CDR2 reads SQIVND (reference sequence). The CDR3 covers 15 residues.

Points on this clone: The junction and the germline gene differ at one end; a read error may be behind it. This chain connects TRBV2 to TRBJ2-5; D possibly corresponds to TRBD1 (5 bases). From germline, CDR1 is SNHLY and CDR2 FYNNEI. The CDR3 is made up of 11 amino acids. The CDR3 region has the DNA TGTGCCAGCAGTCGACAGCCTCCCGCGGACTTC. It translates to CASSRQPPADF.

This clone has a single count. The rearrangement links TRBV6-6 to TRBJ2-1, with a weak D call TRBD1 (6 bases). The CDR3 length is 16 residues. The V gene's germline CDR1 is MNHNY and CDR2 SVGAGI (reference sequence). V lost 6 bases and J 5 bases, leaving 20 bases between the germline ends. CDR3 DNA sequence: TGTGCCAGCAGCGCAATAAACAGGGATAGAAACAATGAGCAGTTCTTC. It yields the protein CASSAINRDRNNEQFF.

The rearrangement joins TRBV4-3 to TRBJ2-2; 9 nucleotides line up with TRBD2. Germline loops: CDR1 LGHNA, CDR2 YSLEER. Losses at the gene ends were 1 base for V and 6 bases for J; bases not matched to a gene: 3. The CDR3 sequence is 15 residues long. The CDR3 spells CASSQGSGGAGELFF. For the CDR3, the DNA is TGCGCCAGCAGCCAAGGTAGCGGGGGAGCCGGGGAGCTGTTTTTT.

The chain carries TRBV7-9 and TRBJ1-1; D gene unclear. The germline V gene has CDR1 SEHNR and CDR2 FQNEAQ (reference sequence). The CDR3 is made up of 14 amino acids. The V gene lost 1 base and the J gene lost 4 bases, with 10 bases spanning the gap. The DNA of the CDR3 is TGTGCCAGCAGCTTAGGCGGAGGGAGCACTGAAGCTTTCTTT. Amino acid sequence: CASSLGGGSTEAFF.

This clone was seen a single time. The chain joins TRBV11-2 to TRBJ1-2; D might be TRBD1 (5 bases). Trimming stripped 4 bases from V and 7 bases from J, with 13 bases between. This CDR3 has 13 amino acids. CDR1 is SGHAT and CDR2 is FQNNGV in the germline V gene. DNA of the CDR3: TGTGCCAGCAGCTCTGGTTCTACAGGTGGCTACACCTTC. Residues: CASSSGSTGGYTF.

V gene TRBV5-3 combines with J gene TRBJ1-1, with 7 positions matching TRBD1. TRBV5-3 is annotated as an ORF whose role is uncertain. The CDR3 extends over 15 amino acids. Trimming cost V 6 bases and J 5 bases; bases outside gene matches: 13. Here the CDR3 DNA reads TGTGCCAGAAATCCCCCGGGGGGCAGGGGGACTGAAGCTTTCTTT. Protein product: CARNPPGGRGTEAFF.

The V gene is TRBV14, the J gene TRBJ1-1, with D tentatively TRBD1 (5 bases). Germline CDR1 reads SGHDN; CDR2 reads FVKESK. Trimming removed 5 bases at V and 2 bases at J, with 9 bases between. The CDR3 covers 13 residues. The CDR3 protein is CASSLTVNTEAFF. The CDR3 DNA reads as TGTGCCAGCAGCTTGACAGTAAACACTGAAGCTTTCTTT.

Only one count was recorded for this clone. The chain combines TRBV7-6 with TRBJ1-6; unclear D gene. The V and J ends lost 5 bases and 9 bases respectively, with 11 bases between them. Germline CDR1 SGHVS, CDR2 FNYEAQ. This CDR3 spans 13 amino acids. This CDR3 reads CASSGTVVSPLHF. CDR3 DNA: TGTGCCAGCAGCGGCACTGTGGTTTCACCCCTCCACTTT.

The chain has TRBV19 and TRBJ2-7; either TRBD1 or TRBD2 may fit D (6 bases each). Germline V gives CDR1 LNHDA, CDR2 SQIVND (reference sequence). The CDR3 contains 14 residues. Trimming removed 2 bases at V and 3 bases at J, with 11 bases between. The CDR3 spells CASSIPGGIYEQYF. The DNA of the CDR3 is TGTGCCAGTAGTATACCCGGGGGCATCTACGAGCAGTACTTC.

The chain recombines TRBV7-6 with TRBJ1-3; D may be TRBD1 (5 bases). V lost 4 bases to trimming and J lost 0 bases, with 10 bases between them. The CDR3 is made up of 15 amino acids. The germline gives CDR1 SGHVS, CDR2 FNYEAQ. CDR3 residues: CASSWDADSGNTIYF. CDR3 DNA sequence: TGTGCCAGCAGCTGGGACGCCGACTCTGGAAACACCATATATTTT.

This clone was observed once. The chain joins TRBV9 to TRBJ1-4; D possibly corresponds to TRBD1 (6 bases). Trimming took off 5 bases at V and 3 bases at J, with 14 bases between the two ends. CDR3 length: 15 residues. Germline V gene sequence: CDR1 SGDLS, CDR2 YYNGEE. The CDR3 protein is CASSGPRGANEKLFF. CDR3 sequence (DNA): TGTGCCAGCAGTGGACCCAGGGGAGCTAATGAAAAACTGTTTTTT. The whole variable domain, filled in from reference TRBV9 and TRBJ1-4, reads DSGVTQTPKHLITATGQRVTLRCSPRSGDLSVYWYQQSLDQGLQFLIQYYNGEERAKGNILERFSAQQFPDLHSELNLSSLELGDSALYFCASSGPRGANEKLFFGSGTQLSVL.